These 9 T cell receptor beta chains came from one sample sequenced in a study of Graves' ophthalmopathy and Graves' hyperthyroidism. RNA transcripts served as template for amplifying TCR beta CDR3 sequences. HTBI-primed first-round RT-PCR preceded second-round multiplex PCR. TCRdb reprocessed the multiplex PCR reads with MiXCR, giving one entry per CDR3 protein. The table lists about 200,000 distinct CDR3 sequences, roughly 27% of them singletons. Specimen: peripheral blood. These TCRs come from a man aged 45-60 years with Graves' ophthalmopathy.

This clonotype was picked up many times. The rearrangement joins TRBV19 to TRBJ2-2; no clear D gene. CDR1 LNHDA and CDR2 SQIVND come from the germline V gene (reference sequence). This CDR3 region has 15 residues. The V end lost 5 bases, the J end lost 5 bases, and 15 bases lay between the germline ends. The CDR3 region is CASSLGMGLTGELFF. CDR3 sequence (DNA): TGTGCCAGTAGTCTGGGTATGGGTTTGACCGGGGAGCTGTTTTTT.

This clonotype was seen ten or more times. The genes are TRBV12-3 or TRBV12-4 and TRBJ2-7; TRBD2 is a possible D gene (7 bases). V lost 7 bases to trimming and J lost 3 bases, with 13 bases between them. CDR3 length: 13 residues. The CDR3 reads CASTLGGGYEQYF. DNA of the CDR3: TGTGCCAGCACATTAGGGGGGGGCTACGAGCAGTACTTC.

The chain couples TRBV6-2 or TRBV6-3 to TRBJ2-7; TRBD1 matches at 7 bases. This CDR3 region has 14 residues. V lost 2 bases and J lost 2; bases outside the gene matches: 3. Germline CDR1 and CDR2: MNHEY and SVGEGT. The CDR3 spells CASSYRQGPYEQYF. The CDR3 coding sequence is TGTGCCAGCAGTTACCGACAGGGCCCCTACGAGCAGTACTTC.

This clonotype was picked up many times. This sequence joins TRBV28 and TRBJ1-1, with 8 bases fitting TRBD1. The CDR3 runs to 16 residues. Trimming cost V 3 bases and J 3 bases; bases outside gene matches: 9. Germline V gene data show CDR1 as MDHEN and CDR2 as SYDVKM. The CDR3 DNA follows: TGTGCCAGCAGTTTCGGACCAGGGGGCCGGGACACTGAAGCTTTCTTT. Translated, it gives CASSFGPGGRDTEAFF.

This clonotype was seen repeatedly, ten times or more. The chain is built from TRBV29-1 and TRBJ2-5, with 11 positions matching TRBD1. Looked up from germline, CDR1 is SQVTM and CDR2 is ANQGSEA. Trimming removed 6 bases from V and 5 bases from J; junction bases left unmatched: 11. The length of the CDR3 is 15 residues. CDR3 amino acids: CSVITGTGGQETQYF. Written as DNA, the CDR3 is TGCAGCGTGATAACCGGGACAGGGGGTCAGGAGACCCAGTACTTC.

In this sample, this clonotype turned up many times. The CDR3 loop is CASRRQFGYTF. The CDR3 nucleotides read TGTGCCAGCAGACGACAGTTTGGCTACACCTTC. The chain recombines TRBV6-5 with TRBJ1-2, with D possibly being TRBD1 (5 bases). With 6 bases removed from V and 7 bases from J, the gap between germline ends came to 9 bases. The germline V gene has CDR1 MNHEY and CDR2 SVGAGI. The CDR3 contains 11 residues.

This chain uses TRBV11-1 with TRBJ2-5; 8 nucleotides line up with TRBD1. J lost 5 bases, V lost 4 bases, and 9 bases had no gene match. Germline values: CDR1 SGHAT, CDR2 FQDESV (reference sequence). The CDR3 is 15 amino acids. The CDR3 spells CASSSWTGRGETQYF. CDR3 bases: TGTGCCAGCAGCTCATGGACAGGGAGAGGTGAGACCCAGTACTTC.

This clonotype appeared many times. The chain employs TRBV28 and TRBJ2-4, with D possibly being TRBD1 (6 bases). This CDR3 is built from 15 residues. Trimming removed 6 bases from V and 1 base from J, with 13 bases in between. Germline-derived CDR1 and CDR2 are MDHEN and SYDVKM. The CDR3 sequence: CASRLVQGAKNIQYF. As DNA, the CDR3 is TGTGCCAGCAGACTTGTCCAGGGGGCCAAAAACATTCAGTACTTC.

This clonotype was recorded at least ten times. The chain joins TRBV12-3 or TRBV12-4 to TRBJ2-2; D unclear. V lost 5 bases and J 4 bases, leaving 14 bases between the germline ends. The CDR3 has 15 residues. This CDR3 is CASSHAGSSTGELFF. The CDR3 DNA reads as TGTGCCAGCAGTCACGCAGGCTCGAGCACCGGGGAGCTGTTTTTT.